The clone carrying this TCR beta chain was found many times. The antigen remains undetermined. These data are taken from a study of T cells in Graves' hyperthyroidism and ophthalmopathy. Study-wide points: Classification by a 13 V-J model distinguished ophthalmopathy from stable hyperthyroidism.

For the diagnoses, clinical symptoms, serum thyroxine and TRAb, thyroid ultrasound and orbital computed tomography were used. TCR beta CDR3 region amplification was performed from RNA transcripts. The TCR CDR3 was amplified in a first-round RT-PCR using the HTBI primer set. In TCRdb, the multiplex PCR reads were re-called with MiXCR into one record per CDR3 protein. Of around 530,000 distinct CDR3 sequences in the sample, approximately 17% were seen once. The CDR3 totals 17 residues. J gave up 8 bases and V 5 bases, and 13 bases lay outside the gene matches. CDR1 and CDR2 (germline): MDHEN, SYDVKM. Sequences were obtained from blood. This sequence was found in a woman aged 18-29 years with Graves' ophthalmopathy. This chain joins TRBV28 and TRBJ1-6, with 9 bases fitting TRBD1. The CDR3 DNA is TGTGCCAGCAGTACCGAGGCGGGACAGGGAATGGATTCACCCCTCCACTTT. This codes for CASSTEAGQGMDSPLHF.